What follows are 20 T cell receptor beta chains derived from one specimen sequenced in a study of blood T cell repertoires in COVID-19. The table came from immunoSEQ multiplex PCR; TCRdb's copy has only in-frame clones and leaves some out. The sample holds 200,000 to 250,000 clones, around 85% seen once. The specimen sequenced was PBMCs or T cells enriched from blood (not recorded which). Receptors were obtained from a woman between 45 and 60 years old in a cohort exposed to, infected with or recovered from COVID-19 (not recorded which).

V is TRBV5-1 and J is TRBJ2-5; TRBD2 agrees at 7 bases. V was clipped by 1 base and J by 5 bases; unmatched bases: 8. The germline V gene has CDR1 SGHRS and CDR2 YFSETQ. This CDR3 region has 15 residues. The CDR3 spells CASSLSPGRDETQYF. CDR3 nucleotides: TGCGCCAGCAGCTTGTCTCCAGGGAGGGACGAGACCCAGTACTTC. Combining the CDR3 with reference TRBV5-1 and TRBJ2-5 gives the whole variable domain KAGVTQTPRYLIKTRGQQVTLSCSPISGHRSVSWYQQTPGQGLQFLFEYFSETQRNKGNFPGRFSGRQFSNSRSEMNVSTLELGDSALYLCASSLSPGRDETQYFGPGTRLLVL.

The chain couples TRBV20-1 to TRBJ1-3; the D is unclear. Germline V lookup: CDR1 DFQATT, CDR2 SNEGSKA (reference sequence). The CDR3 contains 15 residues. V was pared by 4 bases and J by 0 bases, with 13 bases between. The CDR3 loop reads CSATDLAGSGNTIYF. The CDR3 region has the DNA TGCAGTGCTACTGACTTAGCGGGCTCTGGAAACACCATATATTTT.

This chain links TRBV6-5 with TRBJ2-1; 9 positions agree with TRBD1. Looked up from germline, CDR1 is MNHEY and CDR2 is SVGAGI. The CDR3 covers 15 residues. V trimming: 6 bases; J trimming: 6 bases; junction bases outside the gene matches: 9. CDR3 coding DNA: TGTGCCAGCAGCCTCACAGGGGGCGCGGTCAATGAGCAGTTCTTC. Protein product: CASSLTGGAVNEQFF.

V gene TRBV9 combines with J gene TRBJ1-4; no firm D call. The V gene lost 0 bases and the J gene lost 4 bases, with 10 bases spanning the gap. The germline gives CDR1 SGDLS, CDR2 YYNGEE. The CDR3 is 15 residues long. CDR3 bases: TGTGCCAGCAGCGTAGGTGTGGCTGTTAATGAAAAACTGTTTTTT. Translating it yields CASSVGVAVNEKLFF.

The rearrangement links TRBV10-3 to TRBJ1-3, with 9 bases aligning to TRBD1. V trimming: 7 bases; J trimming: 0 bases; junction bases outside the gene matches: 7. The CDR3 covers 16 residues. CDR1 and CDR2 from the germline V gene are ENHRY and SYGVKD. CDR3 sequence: CAITNHRGHSGNTIYF. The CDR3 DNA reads TGTGCCATCACCAACCACAGGGGGCACTCTGGAAACACCATATATTTT.

CDR3 sequence: CASRRQRMNTEAFF. CDR3 bases: TGTGCCAGCAGGCGACAGAGAATGAACACTGAAGCTTTCTTT. The rearrangement links TRBV6-5 to TRBJ1-1; tentatively, D is TRBD1 (5 bases). Trimming pared 6 bases from V and 0 bases from J, leaving 11 bases between. The CDR3 runs 14 residues. Germline V gives CDR1 MNHEY, CDR2 SVGAGI.

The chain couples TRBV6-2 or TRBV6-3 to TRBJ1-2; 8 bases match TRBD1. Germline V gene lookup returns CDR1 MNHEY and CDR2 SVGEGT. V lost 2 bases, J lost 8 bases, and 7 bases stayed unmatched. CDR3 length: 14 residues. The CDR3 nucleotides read TGTGCCAGCAGTTACAGGACAGGGACTAAGGGCTACACCTTC. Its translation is CASSYRTGTKGYTF.

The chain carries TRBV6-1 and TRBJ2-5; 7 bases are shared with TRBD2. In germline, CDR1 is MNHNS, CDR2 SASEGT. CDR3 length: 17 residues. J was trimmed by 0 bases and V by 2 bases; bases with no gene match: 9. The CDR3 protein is CASSEWWGSGYQETQYF. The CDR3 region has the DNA TGTGCCAGCAGTGAATGGTGGGGTAGCGGGTACCAAGAGACCCAGTACTTC.

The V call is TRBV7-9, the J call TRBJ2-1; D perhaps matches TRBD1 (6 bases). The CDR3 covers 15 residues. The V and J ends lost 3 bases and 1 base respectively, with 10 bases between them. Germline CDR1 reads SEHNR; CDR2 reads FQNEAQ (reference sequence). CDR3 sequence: CASSLPRGSYNEQFF. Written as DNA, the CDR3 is TGTGCCAGCAGCTTGCCCAGGGGTTCCTACAATGAGCAGTTCTTC.

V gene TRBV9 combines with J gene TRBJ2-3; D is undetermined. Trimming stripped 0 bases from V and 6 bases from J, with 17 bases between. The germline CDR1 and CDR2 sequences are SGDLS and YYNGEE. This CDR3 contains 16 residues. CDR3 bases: TGTGCCAGCAGCGTAGGTCCCCTCCAGGTTAGTGATACGCAGTATTTT. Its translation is CASSVGPLQVSDTQYF.

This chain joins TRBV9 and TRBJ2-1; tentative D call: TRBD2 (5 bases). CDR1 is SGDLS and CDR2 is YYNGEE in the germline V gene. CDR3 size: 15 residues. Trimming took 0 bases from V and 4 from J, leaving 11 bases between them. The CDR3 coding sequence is TGTGCCAGCAGCGTAGGCCATTCGGGATACAATGAGCAGTTCTTC. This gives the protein CASSVGHSGYNEQFF.

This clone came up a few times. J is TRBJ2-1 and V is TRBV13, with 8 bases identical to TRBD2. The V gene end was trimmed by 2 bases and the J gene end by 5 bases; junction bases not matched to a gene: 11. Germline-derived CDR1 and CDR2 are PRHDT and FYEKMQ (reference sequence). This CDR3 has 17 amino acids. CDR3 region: CASSLNPGGVTHNEQFF. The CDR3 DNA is TGTGCCAGCAGCTTAAACCCCGGGGGGGTCACCCACAATGAGCAGTTCTTC.

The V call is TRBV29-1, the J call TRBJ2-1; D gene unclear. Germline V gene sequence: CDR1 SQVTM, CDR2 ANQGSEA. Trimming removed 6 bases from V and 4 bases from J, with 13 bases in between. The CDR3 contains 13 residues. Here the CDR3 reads CSVLVNQYNEQFF. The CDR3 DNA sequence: TGCAGCGTCCTGGTCAACCAGTACAATGAGCAGTTCTTC.

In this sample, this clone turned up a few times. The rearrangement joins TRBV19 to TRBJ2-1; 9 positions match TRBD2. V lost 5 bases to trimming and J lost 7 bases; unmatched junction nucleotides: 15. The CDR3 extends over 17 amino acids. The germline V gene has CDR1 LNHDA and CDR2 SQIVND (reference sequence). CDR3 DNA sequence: TGTGCCAGTAGTCTAATCCAAGCGGGGGGCCGGGGGAATGAGCAGTTCTTC. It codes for CASSLIQAGGRGNEQFF. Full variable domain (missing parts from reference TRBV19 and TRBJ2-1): DGGITQSPKYLFRKEGQNVTLSCEQNLNHDAMYWYRQDPGQGLRLIYYSQIVNDFQKGDIAEGYSVSREKKESFPLTVTSAQKNPTAFYLCASSLIQAGGRGNEQFFGPGTRLTVL.

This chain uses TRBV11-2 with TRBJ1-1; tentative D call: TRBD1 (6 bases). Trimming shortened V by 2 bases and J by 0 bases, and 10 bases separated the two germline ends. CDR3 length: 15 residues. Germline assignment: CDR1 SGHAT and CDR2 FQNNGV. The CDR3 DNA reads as TGTGCCAGCAGCTTAAATGGGGGCATGAACACTGAAGCTTTCTTT. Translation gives CASSLNGGMNTEAFF.

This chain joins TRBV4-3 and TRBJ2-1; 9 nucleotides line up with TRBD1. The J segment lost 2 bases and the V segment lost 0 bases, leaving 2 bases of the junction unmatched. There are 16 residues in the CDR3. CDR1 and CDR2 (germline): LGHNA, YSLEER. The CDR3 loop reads CASSQDGTGTYNEQFF. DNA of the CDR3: TGCGCCAGCAGCCAAGATGGGACAGGGACCTACAATGAGCAGTTCTTC.

In DNA form, the CDR3 reads TGCGCCAGCAGCCAAGATTGGTCCGGGACATCACGCACCGGGGAGCTGTTTTTT. Encoded protein: CASSQDWSGTSRTGELFF. The chain uses TRBV4-3 and TRBJ2-2; D perhaps matches TRBD1 (6 bases). V was cut by 0 bases and J by 4 bases, with 18 bases left in between. Per the germline V gene, CDR1 is LGHNA and CDR2 is YSLEER. The CDR3 length is 18 residues.

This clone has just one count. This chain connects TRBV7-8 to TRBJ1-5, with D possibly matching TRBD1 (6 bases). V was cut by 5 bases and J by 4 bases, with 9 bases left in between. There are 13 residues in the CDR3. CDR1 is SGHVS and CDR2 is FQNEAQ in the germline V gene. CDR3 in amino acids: CASSRGQNQPQHF. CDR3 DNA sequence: TGTGCCAGCAGCCGGGGGCAGAATCAGCCCCAGCATTTT.

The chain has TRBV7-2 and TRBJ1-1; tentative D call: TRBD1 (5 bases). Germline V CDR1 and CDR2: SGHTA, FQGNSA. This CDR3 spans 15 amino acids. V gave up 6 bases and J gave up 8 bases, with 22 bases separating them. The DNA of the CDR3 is TGTGCCAGCAGGAGAGACGCCCCCCAGGGTTTCGAAGCTTTCTTT. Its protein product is CASRRDAPQGFEAFF. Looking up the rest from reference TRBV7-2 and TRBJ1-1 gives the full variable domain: GAGVSQSPSNKVTEKGKDVELRCDPISGHTALYWYRQSLGQGLEFLIYFQGNSAPDKSGLPSDRFSAERTGGSVSTLTIQRTQQEDSAVYLCASRRDAPQGFEAFFGQGTRLTVV.

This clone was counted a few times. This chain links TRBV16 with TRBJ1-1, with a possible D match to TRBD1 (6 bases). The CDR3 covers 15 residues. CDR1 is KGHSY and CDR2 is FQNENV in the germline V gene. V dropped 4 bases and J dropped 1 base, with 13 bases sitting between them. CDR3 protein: CASSPTRGKNTEAFF. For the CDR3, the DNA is TGTGCCAGCAGCCCAACAAGGGGGAAGAACACTGAAGCTTTCTTT.